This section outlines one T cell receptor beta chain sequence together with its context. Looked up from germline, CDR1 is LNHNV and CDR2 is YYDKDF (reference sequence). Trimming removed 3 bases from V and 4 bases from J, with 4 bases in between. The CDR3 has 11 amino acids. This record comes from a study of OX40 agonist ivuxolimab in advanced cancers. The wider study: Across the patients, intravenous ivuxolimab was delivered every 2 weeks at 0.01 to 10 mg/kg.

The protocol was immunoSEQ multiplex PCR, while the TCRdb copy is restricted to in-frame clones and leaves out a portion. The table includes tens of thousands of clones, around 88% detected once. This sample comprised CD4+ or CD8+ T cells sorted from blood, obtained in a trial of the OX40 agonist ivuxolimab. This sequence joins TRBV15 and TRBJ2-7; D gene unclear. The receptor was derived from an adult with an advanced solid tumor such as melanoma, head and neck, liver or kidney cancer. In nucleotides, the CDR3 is TGTGCCACCAGCAGGGGGTACGAGCAGTACTTC. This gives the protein CATSRGYEQYF. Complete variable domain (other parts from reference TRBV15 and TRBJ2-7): DAMVIQNPRYQVTQFGKPVTLSCSQTLNHNVMYWYQQKSSQAPKLLFHYYDKDFNNEADTPDNFQSRRPNTSFCFLDIRSPGLGDTAMYLCATSRGYEQYFGPGTRLTVT.